This TCR beta chain was identified during a study of radiation and T cells in renal cell carcinoma. Using immunoSEQ multiplex PCR, the repertoire was profiled, and TCRdb retains in-frame clones only, with some absent. The profile shows about 77,000 clones, approximately 87% of them singletons. With 7 bases removed from V and 9 bases from J, the gap between germline ends came to 16 bases. The CDR3 has 14 residues. Germline lookup yields CDR1 SEHNR and CDR2 FQNEAQ (reference sequence). This clone was detected a few times. Antigen specificity is unknown. Regarding the study as a whole: Pretreatment tumor biopsies were lacking, so baseline clonotypes are unknown. From baseline, blood top tumor clonotypes peaked at 2 weeks post-radiation.

Time point in this sample: blood 4 weeks post-SBRT, at nephrectomy. The treatment here: 15 Gy SBRT to primary tumor, nephrectomy 4 weeks later. Serial blood draws occurred at baseline and 2 and 4 weeks post-SBRT. Clear cell pathology was present in this patient's renal cell carcinoma. This clonotype was sampled from a woman aged 55-70 years with renal cell carcinoma. The sequencing here drew on blood, taken from a patient whose treatment included radiotherapy and nephrectomy. The chain has TRBV7-9 and TRBJ1-6, with a tentative D call TRBD1 (5 bases). The CDR3 here is CASNKWGGGSPLHF. The CDR3, as DNA: TGTGCCAGCAACAAATGGGGGGGAGGTTCACCCCTCCACTTT.